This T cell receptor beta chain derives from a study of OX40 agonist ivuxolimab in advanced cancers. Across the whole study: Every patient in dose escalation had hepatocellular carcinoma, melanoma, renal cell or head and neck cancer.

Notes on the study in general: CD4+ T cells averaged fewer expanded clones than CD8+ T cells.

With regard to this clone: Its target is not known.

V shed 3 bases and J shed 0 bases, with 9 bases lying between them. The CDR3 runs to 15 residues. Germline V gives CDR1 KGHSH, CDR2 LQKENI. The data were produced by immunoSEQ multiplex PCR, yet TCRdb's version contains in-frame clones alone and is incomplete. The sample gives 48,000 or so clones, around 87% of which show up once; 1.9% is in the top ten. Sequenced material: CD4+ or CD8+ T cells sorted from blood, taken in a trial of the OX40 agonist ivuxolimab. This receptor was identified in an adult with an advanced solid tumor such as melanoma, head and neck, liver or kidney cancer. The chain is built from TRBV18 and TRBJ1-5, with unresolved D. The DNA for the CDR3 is TGTGCCAGCTCACCCGACCAATATAGCAATCAGCCCCAGCATTTT. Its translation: CASSPDQYSNQPQHF. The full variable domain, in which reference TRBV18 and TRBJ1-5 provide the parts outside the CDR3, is NAGVMQNPRHLVRRRGQEARLRCSPMKGHSHVYWYRQLPEEGLKFMVYLQKENIIDESGMPKERFSAEFPKEGPSILRIQQVVRGDSAAYFCASSPDQYSNQPQHFGDGTRLSIL.